This TCR beta chain was captured in a study of CD8+ T cells in alopecia areata. Turning to the study itself: Treatment of the treated patients consisted of oral tofacitinib, 5 to 10 mg twice daily. The study gave tofacitinib for 6 to 18 months, then 6 months off drug.

Documented treatment: oral pan-JAK inhibitor, 5-10 mg twice daily. Overall study findings and caveats: On tofacitinib, scalp clonality and expanded CD8+ clones among top 100 fell significantly. It was lesional scalp, especially alopecia totalis/universalis, that showed higher clonality than normal scalp.

Reverse transcribed after extraction, RNA yielded cDNA as the sequencing template. Profiled with immunoSEQ multiplex PCR; TCRdb holds only in-frame clones, not every one. The data hold roughly 100,000 clones, with approximately 90% observed a single time. Notes on this clone: Its antigen is currently unknown.

This receptor was obtained from a human donor with alopecia areata. The sequenced sample was CD8+ T cells sorted from blood, obtained between weeks 30 and 35, from a patient treated with tofacitinib.

As DNA, the CDR3 is TGTGCCAGCAGAGCCGTGGGGAGTAACATTCAGTACTTC. It translates to CASRAVGSNIQYF. The chain carries TRBV27 and TRBJ2-4; possible D gene TRBD2, 5 bases. In germline, CDR1 is MNHEY, CDR2 SMNVEV (reference sequence). CDR3 length equals 13 residues. V was cut by 6 bases and J by 7 bases, with 13 bases left in between.